A single sample is the source of the 32 T cell receptor beta chains below, sequenced in a study of T cell repertoires in cytomegalovirus infection. From the reads, TCRdb called clonotypes with MiXCR, one entry per CDR3 protein. Counted here are about 530,000 distinct CDR3 sequences, roughly 29% occurring once; the ten biggest clones make up around 13%. Sequencing input: PBMCs. The receptor source for this set is a human donor in good health (CMV status not recorded). Some clones in this sample may be carry-over from other donors' samples.

V is TRBV5-1 and J is TRBJ1-1, with D maybe TRBD1 (6 bases). CDR1 is SGHRS, CDR2 YFSETQ, per germline. Trimming stripped 1 base from V and 5 bases from J, with 12 bases between. The CDR3 totals 14 residues. The CDR3 is CASSLSGAKTEAFF. CDR3 nucleotides: TGCGCCAGCAGCTTGTCAGGGGCGAAAACTGAAGCTTTCTTT.

J is TRBJ1-6 and V is TRBV20-1; a weak D match, TRBD1 (5 bases). The V gene's germline CDR1 is DFQATT and CDR2 SNEGSKA (reference sequence). This CDR3 region has 14 residues. V was pared by 2 bases and J by 6 bases, with 11 bases between. CDR3: CSARLAGTNSPLHF. CDR3 nucleotide sequence: TGCAGTGCTAGATTAGCCGGGACTAATTCACCCCTCCACTTT.

The rearrangement links TRBV13 to TRBJ2-7, with 12 positions matching TRBD2. Germline V lookup: CDR1 PRHDT, CDR2 FYEKMQ (reference sequence). This CDR3 spans 14 amino acids. Losses at the gene ends were 10 bases for V and 4 bases for J; bases not matched to a gene: 8. The CDR3 region is CATKRLAGAYEQYF. Here the CDR3 DNA reads TGTGCCACCAAGAGACTAGCGGGAGCTTACGAGCAGTACTTC.

The CDR3 spells CATISFGGVSQYF. The CDR3 nucleotides are TGTGCCACCATAAGTTTCGGGGGAGTATCCCAGTACTTC. The rearrangement links TRBV24-1 to TRBJ2-5; a weak D match, TRBD2 (6 bases). CDR1 is KGHDR and CDR2 is SFDVKD in the germline V gene. The CDR3 runs 13 residues. V gave up 8 bases and J gave up 9 bases, with 18 bases separating them.

The rearrangement joins TRBV7-4 to TRBJ2-5, with D possibly matching TRBD1 (7 bases). Germline CDR1 reads SGHVT; CDR2 reads SQSDAQ. This CDR3 is 15 amino acids long. The germline V and J ends were trimmed by 2 bases and 5 bases, with 15 bases remaining between them. The CDR3: CASSLNPRGRETQYF. CDR3 bases: TGTGCCAGCAGCTTAAATCCCAGGGGGAGGGAGACCCAGTACTTC.

This clonotype has a count of ten or more. The chain links TRBV27 to TRBJ2-2; D gene ambiguous. Germline lookup yields CDR1 MNHEY and CDR2 SMNVEV (reference sequence). This CDR3 is built from 11 residues. With 4 bases removed from V and 8 bases from J, the gap between germline ends came to 5 bases. The DNA of the CDR3 is TGTGCCAGCAGTTCGTTGGGGGAGCTGTTTTTT. Translation: CASSSLGELFF.

This clonotype was recorded many times. The chain uses TRBV7-8 and TRBJ2-1, with TRBD2 matching over 9 bases. The CDR3 is made up of 17 amino acids. J lost 0 bases, V lost 0 bases, and 3 bases had no gene match. In germline, CDR1 is SGHVS, CDR2 FQNEAQ. The CDR3 loop reads CASSLASGRSSYNEQFF. CDR3 nucleotides: TGTGCCAGCAGCTTAGCTAGCGGGAGAAGCTCCTACAATGAGCAGTTCTTC.

This clonotype came up many times. V is TRBV12-3 or TRBV12-4 and J is TRBJ1-2; unclear D gene. The CDR3 is 13 residues long. The V gene lost 8 bases and the J gene lost 4 bases, with 14 bases spanning the gap. The DNA of the CDR3 is TGTGCCAGCGCCATCGGCCTGGGCTATGGCTACACCTTC. Amino acid sequence: CASAIGLGYGYTF.

V and J are TRBV10-3 and TRBJ2-1; 13 bases are a match to TRBD2. CDR1 is ENHRY and CDR2 is SYGVKD in the germline V gene. The CDR3 extends over 17 amino acids. V dropped 3 bases and J dropped 9; count of bases not matched to a gene: 11. This CDR3 is CAISDEELAGGPGEQFF. The CDR3 region has the DNA TGTGCCATCAGTGACGAGGAACTAGCGGGAGGGCCAGGTGAGCAGTTCTTC.

The J gene is TRBJ1-1, the V gene TRBV18, with D unresolved. The germline V and J ends were trimmed by 8 bases and 1 base, with 14 bases remaining between them. Germline loops: CDR1 KGHSH, CDR2 LQKENI. This CDR3 is built from 14 residues. For the CDR3, the DNA is TGTGCCAGCGCCGAGAACTCAGAGAACACTGAAGCTTTCTTT. This gives the protein CASAENSENTEAFF.

This clonotype turned up a few times. The V call is TRBV5-1, the J call TRBJ2-1; 7 bases match TRBD2. Germline values: CDR1 SGHRS, CDR2 YFSETQ. The CDR3 length is 16 residues. With 4 bases clipped from V and 7 bases from J, the junction kept 14 bases outside the gene matches. The CDR3 reads CASSPLGAGDLNEQFF. CDR3 DNA sequence: TGCGCCAGCAGCCCCCTCGGCGCGGGAGATCTGAATGAGCAGTTCTTC.

The chain has TRBV5-5 and TRBJ1-3; 7 bases are shared with TRBD1. CDR1 is SGHKS, CDR2 YYEKEE, per germline (reference sequence). The CDR3 extends over 15 amino acids. Trimming cost V 0 bases and J 7 bases; bases outside gene matches: 7. This CDR3 is CASSLEQGTWNTIYF. In DNA, the CDR3 is TGTGCCAGCAGCTTGGAACAGGGGACATGGAACACCATATATTTT.

The rearrangement uses TRBV4-1 and TRBJ2-7; TRBD2 might be the D (5 bases). Per the germline V gene, CDR1 is MGHRA and CDR2 is YSYEKL. The length of the CDR3 is 13 residues. V lost 0 bases and J lost 9, with 12 bases in between. CDR3 DNA: TGCGCCAGCAGCCAAGATCGGGGAAATCGGCAGTACTTC. Amino acids: CASSQDRGNRQYF.

This chain uses TRBV18 with TRBJ2-3, with TRBD1 as a possible D gene (5 bases). Germline values: CDR1 KGHSH, CDR2 LQKENI. The CDR3 runs to 16 residues. Trimming took 3 bases from V and 0 from J, leaving 13 bases between them. The CDR3 sequence is CASSPITGSSTDTQYF. For the CDR3, the DNA is TGTGCCAGCTCACCGATTACAGGTTCCAGCACAGATACGCAGTATTTT.

The J gene is TRBJ2-1, the V gene TRBV7-8, with 9 nucleotides matching TRBD2. Losses at the gene ends were 4 bases for V and 5 bases for J; bases not matched to a gene: 9. CDR1 is SGHVS and CDR2 is FQNEAQ in the germline V gene. The CDR3 consists of 16 residues. DNA of the CDR3: TGTGCCAGCAGCTCGCGTCGGGCTAGCGGGAACAATGAGCAGTTCTTC. Translated, it gives CASSSRRASGNNEQFF.

This chain joins TRBV28 and TRBJ1-5, with D maybe TRBD1 (5 bases). The CDR3 contains 16 residues. Germline CDR1 is MDHEN and CDR2 is SYDVKM. V was pared by 3 bases and J by 7 bases, with 19 bases between. The CDR3, as DNA: TGTGCCAGCAGTTTCCCCCCTAGAAAGGGGAGCCAGCCCCAGCATTTT. Translated: CASSFPPRKGSQPQHF.

The chain recombines TRBV19 with TRBJ2-5; D uncertain. Germline CDR1 and CDR2: LNHDA and SQIVND (reference sequence). Trimming removed 2 bases from V and 1 base from J, with 8 bases in between. The CDR3 is 14 residues long. Written as DNA, the CDR3 is TGTGCCAGTAGTATACTGGCATCCCAAGAGACCCAGTACTTC. Residues: CASSILASQETQYF.

J is TRBJ1-1 and V is TRBV28; no definite D call. V lost 8 bases and J lost 5, with 6 bases in between. The length of the CDR3 is 10 residues. CDR1 is MDHEN and CDR2 is SYDVKM in the germline V gene. CDR3 amino acids: CASGVTEAFF. The CDR3 coding sequence is TGTGCCAGCGGGGTAACTGAAGCTTTCTTT.

Points on this clonotype: A read error is possible here, since a much larger clone lies one base away. The chain uses TRBV7-2 and TRBJ2-1; the match to TRBD2 covers 8 bases. This CDR3 is built from 15 residues. V trimming: 3 bases; J trimming: 10 bases; junction bases outside the gene matches: 11. CDR1 and CDR2 (germline): SGHTA, FQGNSA. For the CDR3, the DNA is TGTGCCAGCAGCTTGAGCGGGAGTCCCATCAAGGAGCAGTTCTTC. This translates into CASSLSGSPIKEQFF.

CDR3 residues: CASRTGTHNQPQHF. In nucleotides, the CDR3 is TGTGCCAGCAGAACCGGGACACACAATCAGCCCCAGCATTTT. This chain uses TRBV28 with TRBJ1-5; weak D call: TRBD1 (6 bases). V was clipped by 6 bases and J by 3 bases, with 12 bases between them. This CDR3 contains 14 residues. Germline assignment: CDR1 MDHEN and CDR2 SYDVKM.

This clonotype was recorded many times. The rearrangement links TRBV6-1 to TRBJ2-1; tentatively, D is TRBD1 or TRBD2 (6 bases each). Between the trimmed V and J ends, which lost 1 base and 7 bases, there was a span of 14 bases. The CDR3 extends over 15 amino acids. The V gene's germline CDR1 is MNHNS and CDR2 SASEGT. The CDR3 loop reads CASSEVGGDSNEQFF. CDR3 bases: TGTGCCAGCAGTGAAGTGGGGGGCGACTCGAATGAGCAGTTCTTC.

This clonotype was recorded at least ten times. The rearrangement joins TRBV7-2 to TRBJ1-2; no clear D gene. V was cut by 5 bases and J by 3 bases, with 13 bases left in between. The CDR3 is made up of 14 amino acids. Germline loops: CDR1 SGHTA, CDR2 FQGNSA. The CDR3 DNA reads TGTGCCAGCAGCGGGGAGGCAGGCTACTATGGCTACACCTTC. Its translation is CASSGEAGYYGYTF.

At least ten counts were recorded for this clonotype. This rearrangement joins TRBV7-2 to TRBJ2-5; D not resolved. This CDR3 contains 14 residues. The V end was cut by 2 bases, the J end by 3 bases, with 10 bases between. Germline CDR1 is SGHTA and CDR2 is FQGNSA. CDR3: CASSLQVFEETQYF. The CDR3 coding sequence is TGTGCCAGCAGCTTACAGGTTTTTGAAGAGACCCAGTACTTC. Full variable domain (outside the CDR3, taken from reference TRBV7-2 and TRBJ2-5): GAGVSQSPSNKVTEKGKDVELRCDPISGHTALYWYRQSLGQGLEFLIYFQGNSAPDKSGLPSDRFSAERTGGSVSTLTIQRTQQEDSAVYLCASSLQVFEETQYFGPGTRLLVL.

This clonotype turned up a few times. The chain combines TRBV5-4 with TRBJ1-1; D gene ambiguous. The CDR3 spans 13 residues. CDR1 is SGHNT, CDR2 YYREEE, per germline (reference sequence). Trimming removed 6 bases from V and 6 bases from J, with 15 bases in between. The CDR3 protein is CASTSSVIAEAFF. The CDR3, as DNA: TGTGCCAGCACCTCAAGTGTGATCGCTGAAGCTTTCTTT.

This clonotype was seen repeatedly, ten times or more. The chain carries TRBV7-2 and TRBJ2-7, with TRBD2 matching over 7 bases. CDR3 size: 15 residues. The trim removed 1 base at V and 3 bases at J, leaving 6 bases unmatched. Germline values: CDR1 SGHTA, CDR2 FQGNSA. CDR3 sequence reads: CASSLDAGEYYEQYF. In nucleotides, the CDR3 is TGTGCCAGCAGCTTAGACGCGGGAGAGTACTACGAGCAGTACTTC.

There are a few counts of this clonotype. V gene TRBV4-2 combines with J gene TRBJ1-1; D is ambiguous. Germline CDR1 LGHNA, CDR2 YNFKEQ. Deletions cut 1 base from V and 3 bases from J, with 15 bases between. There are 16 residues in the CDR3. CDR3 sequence (DNA): TGTGCCAGCAGCCAAGTCTTAGAGGTAGCGGACACTGAAGCTTTCTTT. This translates into CASSQVLEVADTEAFF.

This clonotype was detected a few times. This chain uses TRBV12-3 or TRBV12-4 with TRBJ2-1; 7 bases align to TRBD1. CDR3 length equals 14 residues. Unmatched junction bases numbered 10, after V lost 5 bases and J lost 9 bases. Here the CDR3 DNA reads TGTGCCAGCAGTGCCCCGGGACAGTTTTCTGAGCAGTTCTTC. As protein: CASSAPGQFSEQFF.

J is TRBJ1-6 and V is TRBV25-1; D is unclear. Germline V lookup: CDR1 MGHDK, CDR2 SYGVNS. CDR3 length: 14 residues. V lost 4 bases and J 0 bases, leaving 4 bases between the germline ends. This chain's CDR3 is CASSVSSYNSPLHF. The CDR3 DNA sequence: TGTGCCAGCAGTGTGAGCTCCTATAATTCACCCCTCCACTTT. The full variable domain, in which reference TRBV25-1 and TRBJ1-6 provide the parts outside the CDR3, is EADIYQTPRYLVIGTGKKITLECSQTMGHDKMYWYQQDPGMELHLIHYSYGVNSTEKGDLSSESTVSRIRTEHFPLTLESARPSHTSQYLCASSVSSYNSPLHFGNGTRLTVT.

The table lists this clonotype with a few counts. The CDR3 spells CASSLEGFASGGEQYF. In DNA, the CDR3 is TGTGCCAGCAGCTTAGAAGGGTTCGCGAGTGGTGGCGAGCAGTACTTC. The rearrangement joins TRBV7-6 to TRBJ2-7; D remains unclear. CDR3 length equals 16 residues. The germline V gene has CDR1 SGHVS and CDR2 FNYEAQ. The germline V and J ends were trimmed by 1 base and 6 bases, with 19 bases remaining between them. Supplemented by reference TRBV7-6 and TRBJ2-7, the full variable domain reads GAGVSQSPRYKVTKRGQDVALRCDPISGHVSLYWYRQALGQGPEFLTYFNYEAQQDKSGLPNDRFSAERPEGSISTLTIQRTEQRDSAMYRCASSLEGFASGGEQYFGPGTRLTVT.

The J gene is TRBJ2-3, the V gene TRBV11-3; TRBD1 matches 7 bases. The CDR3 sequence is 14 residues long. Germline V CDR1 and CDR2: SGHNT, YENEEA. Trimming removed 5 bases from V and 4 bases from J; junction bases left unmatched: 6. The CDR3 here is CASSTDRVPDTQYF. The CDR3 nucleotides are TGTGCCAGCAGCACAGACAGGGTCCCAGATACGCAGTATTTT.

At least ten counts were recorded for this clonotype. The chain is built from TRBV7-8 and TRBJ2-3, with 11 bases that match TRBD2. V lost 6 bases, J lost 5 bases, and 13 bases stayed unmatched. CDR3 length: 17 amino acids. Looked up from germline, CDR1 is SGHVS and CDR2 is FQNEAQ. CDR3 DNA: TGTGCCAGCAGTCAACTTTCTAGCGGGAGGAGATTAGATACGCAGTATTTT. Protein: CASSQLSSGRRLDTQYF.

J is TRBJ2-1 and V is TRBV9, with D possibly TRBD2 on 5 matching bases. The V and J ends lost 3 bases and 8 bases respectively, with 18 bases between them. The CDR3 extends over 15 amino acids. Germline lookup yields CDR1 SGDLS and CDR2 YYNGEE. The chain's CDR3 is CASSGGLGPVYEQFF. The CDR3 nucleotides are TGTGCCAGCAGCGGCGGGCTAGGACCGGTTTATGAGCAGTTCTTC.